The sequence of this T cell receptor beta chain was determined in a study of cytomegalovirus exposure and HLA in healthy donors (dated by TCRdb to the late 2010s). About the investigation overall: An earlier analysis of approximately 640 of the donors reported more than 250 Gb of sequence data and around 120 million unique TCR beta sequences from about 200 million T cells. An early release that covered about 600 HLA-typed donors contained approximately 300 gigabases of sequencing data and 85 million to 100 million unique TCR sequences. Among the roughly 400 genotyped donors, about 83% belonged to the genetic ancestry cluster associated with self-reported Caucasian donors. The study aimed to test whether signatures of past pathogen exposure could be identified by cataloging public T cell receptors. The study profiled the T cell repertoires of under 850 subjects by immunosequencing and related them to cytomegalovirus serostatus. In addition to the first cohort of 666 subjects, a separate validation cohort of approximately 130 different subjects was used. High-throughput TCR immunosequencing, statistical association of individual TCRs with disease status, and machine learning were combined to predict cytomegalovirus infection status. In a later analysis, previously published TCR beta repertoires from 600 to 850 donors were re-analyzed and high-resolution HLA genotyping was added so that TCR occurrence patterns could be studied. The later analysis used no new phenotypic data to find candidate immune exposures, relying instead on TCR beta sequences and their occurrence across donors. In an earlier analysis of roughly 580 of the donors, high-throughput TCR beta sequencing was used to judge whether each TCR beta V gene segment behaved as functional or pseudogenic. Donor age, sex, ethnicity and CMV serostatus were compiled together with the repertoire data. Genome-wide SNP genotypes for about 55% of the roughly 670 donors were used in a later genetic analysis, which treated that subset as a discovery cohort. Every discovery cohort repertoire had been produced on one sequencing platform. HLA typing included class I and class II loci at four-digit resolution. Typing coverage varied by locus: roughly 620-640 donors for A, B, C, DRB1 and DQB1; approximately 500 for DQA1; nearly 610 for DPA1; 400 to 480 for DPB1. Roughly five DR-DQ haplotypes were handled as single units for association and clustering, since linkage in the cohort was strong. Among around 400 genotyped donors of the cohort, an average of around 240,000 unique TCR beta nucleotide sequences was sequenced per donor, of which approximately 19% were non-productive.

Receptor libraries were prepared by the immunoSEQ multiplex PCR assay. For the multiplex PCR, a mixture combining 60 forward primers for TCR Vbeta segments and 13 reverse primers for TCR Jbeta segments was used. The CDR3 region of rearranged TCR beta genes was amplified from genomic DNA with a multiplex PCR assay. The Illumina HiSeq System was used to sequence the amplified TCR beta libraries as 87-base-pair reads. In the authors' own workflow: A later analysis counted about 80 million unique TCR beta chains across the 500 to 850 repertoires, and some 12 million of these chains were shared by at least two donors. To remove PCR and sequencing errors, raw reads were error-corrected and collapsed into unique sequences using a nearest-neighbor algorithm that merged closely related sequences. To assign V, D and J gene segments, CDR3 sequences were aligned to IMGT reference sequences. For a sequence to be retained, a match of at least six nucleotides was required to both a V gene segment and a J gene segment. A rearrangement counted as productive if the CDR3 had no stop codons and remained in frame with V and J, and every other rearrangement counted as non-productive. Following IMGT convention, CDR3 was defined as the stretch from the second conserved V-encoded cysteine up to the conserved J-encoded phenylalanine. The earlier analysis of about 570 of the donors excluded any sequence lacking an unambiguous match to a single V gene segment. In an earlier analysis of approximately 590 of the donors, a V segment was called functional when productive rearrangements were above 56.7%, and segregating when the standard deviation between donors exceeded 5%. To diagnose cytomegalovirus status from the catalog of TCR beta chain sequences, a statistical classification framework was built. A later analysis assigned V and J genes by comparing TCR nucleotide sequences with IMGT/GENE-DB human TR gene sequences. The TCRdist pipeline was used in a later analysis to assign CDR3 sequences and most-parsimonious VDJ recombination scenarios. A later analysis defined each TCR beta chain by its CDR3 amino acid sequence plus V-gene family, and excluded reads lacking a unique V-gene family. As a way to deal with suspected cross-contamination and a sequencing artifact, a later analysis dropped nearly 600 nucleotide sequences that were highly shared and had low generation probability. In a later analysis, a clonal expansion index was calculated for each public chain from normalized within-repertoire ranks of inferred template counts. In a later analysis, generation probabilities were computed using a VDJ recombination model fitted to out-of-frame rearrangements, and the results were checked against IGoR. In a later analysis, hypergeometric tests were used to score TCR-TCR, TCR-HLA and TCR-CMV co-occurrence, with a repertoire-size bias correction applied to TCR pairs. False discovery rates were estimated in a later analysis by permuting HLA or CMV assignments 20 times. In a later analysis, co-occurring TCRs were grouped using DBSCAN, and TCRdist sequence similarity was added for clustering within HLA-allele-positive subsets. Repertoires with fewer than 30,000 or more than 120,000 public chains were left out of co-occurrence clustering, as were about five repertoires with anomalous nucleotide sharing. Drawn from immuneACCESS, this table holds only the in-frame rearrangements with V and J called that TCRdb kept. Clones are partly lost; checked studies trace under half to an unresolved V gene and leave the rest unexplained. V and J calls and clone size are copied from that table; D and trimming were computed from the DNA. The sample table records 78,000 or so clones; approximately 67% of these occur just once. The top ten clonotypes cover 4% to 5.5% of the sample.

Overall results and qualifications from the work: In an earlier analysis of 500 to 650 of the donors, most TCR beta V segments appeared in productive rearrangements about 87% or about 30% of the time, broadly matching IMGT annotations. Because HLA typing was missing for some donors at each locus, association tests included only the typed subset. Correlated functional status among segregating V segments might be attributable to linkage disequilibrium, but an unknown experimental factor could not be ruled out. Only TCR beta chains were sequenced in this cohort, and the absence of alpha or paired-chain data limited detectable features. A later analysis associated 15,000 or so TCR beta sequences with specific HLA alleles at a false discovery rate of 0.05. The 87-base-pair reads could not distinguish some IMGT-functional V segments, including TRBV6-2 and TRBV6-3, so those segments were excluded. The authors suggested that the approach could potentially be generalized to other disease states and immunological phenotypes. When HLA alleles, especially DR and DQ, strongly co-occurred, attributing TCR associations to individual alleles was difficult. Because counts were too low, roughly 16 rarely observed V segments, including chromosome 9 orphons, were left out of the earlier analysis of about 500 of the donors. According to a later analysis, TCR association rates differed among HLA loci, with DRB1 alleles showing the most associated TCRs and HLA-C alleles showing the fewest. In vitro tests confirmed that a few of the cytomegalovirus-associated TCR beta chains recognize cytomegalovirus antigens. A total of some 180 TCR beta chains were listed by the study as associated with cytomegalovirus. The sequencing pipeline was judged likely to have produced a cluster of highly shared sequence variants as a technical artifact. A later genetic analysis associated a missense DCLRE1C variant with V-gene and J-gene trimming of TCR beta chains, and an independent cohort replicated the association. For the cohort, immune exposure information was limited to CMV serostatus. A later genetic analysis reported fewer N-insertions in productive TCRs among donors in an Asian-associated ancestry cluster than the roughly 700-donor mean. A further reported finding was that TCR beta sequences accurately predicted the HLA-A and HLA-B alleles for most subjects in the first cohort. In both the original and validation cohorts, the classifier was reported to diagnose cytomegalovirus status with high specificity and sensitivity. Presence/absence analyses assumed roughly uniform sequencing depth across donors, an assumption that may not hold. Most CMV-associated TCR beta chains appeared to be HLA-restricted in a later analysis, and the HLA associations seemed to be driven largely by CMV exposure. While some public TCRs were present in many individuals, most TCR sequences turned up only very rarely across donors. A later analysis reported that several top co-occurrence clusters appeared linked to parvovirus B19, influenza, CMV and Epstein-Barr virus. Compared with equally common non-associated chains, HLA-associated TCR beta chains in a later analysis were more clonally expanded and had lower generation probabilities.

There are a few counts of this clone. Its antigen has not been determined. Per-nucleotide qualities are absent, and no much larger clonotype sits a single base away. The cohort consisted of 600 to 700 healthy bone marrow donors. At the time of sampling, all cohort members were nominally healthy, though unrecorded immune exposures were likely present. The donor was CMV seropositive and was included in the group of 289 seropositive cohort members. Each donor provided a peripheral blood sample, and peripheral blood mononuclear cells were used for TCR beta sequencing. The Qiagen DNeasy Blood Extraction Kit was used to extract genomic DNA from the blood cell samples. Based on the germline V gene (reference sequence), the CDR1 and CDR2 sequences are LNHDA and SQIVND. V is cut back by 8 bases and J by 4 bases, with 17 bases in the junction unmatched. There are 17 amino acids in the CDR3, from cysteine to phenylalanine inclusive. Only CDR3 DNA remains: 51 bases, in frame from the first base.

This receptor was identified in a male donor in good health and CMV-seropositive. The sequence links TRBV19 to TRBJ1-2; 9 bases in between match TRBD1. Sequences were obtained from PBMCs. The CDR3 reads as follows: CASPQSAWTGDTYGYTF. Here is the DNA: TGTGCCAGTCCCCAATCCGCCTGGACAGGGGACACCTATGGCTACACCTTC.